These 19 T cell receptor beta chains were sequenced from one sample in a study of blood T cell repertoires in COVID-19. Only in-frame clones appear in the TCRdb table, and some are missing; sequencing was by immunoSEQ multiplex PCR. The table has about 250,000 clones, 85% seen once. Sequenced material: peripheral blood. The receptors were sampled from a man aged 45-60 years with active or convalescent COVID-19.

The V and J genes are TRBV6-1 and TRBJ1-2, with TRBD1 matching 8 bases. Germline V gene sequence: CDR1 MNHNS, CDR2 SASEGT. This CDR3 spans 16 amino acids. Germline trimming cut 4 bases from V and 4 bases from J; bases unmatched to any gene: 11. This CDR3 reads CASSGNPGTGGYGYTF. CDR3 DNA: TGTGCCAGCAGTGGGAATCCGGGAACAGGGGGCTATGGCTACACCTTC.

The rearrangement joins TRBV7-9 to TRBJ1-6, with 7 bases aligning to TRBD1. J was trimmed by 6 bases and V by 7 bases; bases with no gene match: 9. The CDR3 is made up of 15 amino acids. Germline assignment: CDR1 SEHNR and CDR2 FQNEAQ (reference sequence). DNA for the CDR3: TGTGCCAGCACCGGCCCCGGGACAGCTAATTCACCCCTCCACTTT. Protein sequence: CASTGPGTANSPLHF. Supplemented by reference TRBV7-9 and TRBJ1-6, the full variable domain reads DTGVSQNPRHKITKRGQNVTFRCDPISEHNRLYWYRQTLGQGPEFLTYFQNEAQLEKSRLLSDRFSAERPKGSFSTLEIQRTEQGDSAMYLCASTGPGTANSPLHFGNGTRLTVT.

The genes are TRBV15 and TRBJ1-1, with D uncertain. The CDR3 totals 15 residues. With 0 bases removed from V and 2 bases from J, the gap between germline ends came to 10 bases. Looked up from germline, CDR1 is LNHNV and CDR2 is YYDKDF (reference sequence). CDR3 nucleotides: TGTGCCACCAGCAGAGATCTAGGCGCCAACACTGAAGCTTTCTTT. Translation gives CATSRDLGANTEAFF. Together with reference TRBV15 and TRBJ1-1, the CDR3 gives the full variable domain: DAMVIQNPRYQVTQFGKPVTLSCSQTLNHNVMYWYQQKSSQAPKLLFHYYDKDFNNEADTPDNFQSRRPNTSFCFLDIRSPGLGDTAMYLCATSRDLGANTEAFFGQGTRLTVV.

This sequence joins TRBV27 and TRBJ2-2; 7 bases line up with TRBD2. Germline CDR1 and CDR2: MNHEY and SMNVEV (reference sequence). J lost 5 bases, V lost 5 bases, and 8 bases had no gene match. The CDR3 loop spans 15 amino acids. The CDR3 DNA reads TGTGCCAGCAGTCGGACGGTGGGAGGGACCGGGGAGCTGTTTTTT. Its protein product is CASSRTVGGTGELFF.

The chain is built from TRBV19 and TRBJ1-5, with 8 positions matching TRBD1. V lost 7 bases and J lost 0; bases outside the gene matches: 8. The V gene's germline CDR1 is LNHDA and CDR2 SQIVND (reference sequence). The length of the CDR3 is 16 residues. In DNA, the CDR3 is TGTGCCAGTAAGACAGGGGCCACCGATAGCAATCAGCCCCAGCATTTT. Its protein is CASKTGATDSNQPQHF. The whole variable domain, remainder taken from reference TRBV19 and TRBJ1-5, is DGGITQSPKYLFRKEGQNVTLSCEQNLNHDAMYWYRQDPGQGLRLIYYSQIVNDFQKGDIAEGYSVSREKKESFPLTVTSAQKNPTAFYLCASKTGATDSNQPQHFGDGTRLSIL.

The V call is TRBV15, the J call TRBJ2-3; 12 positions match TRBD2. Germline V gene sequence: CDR1 LNHNV, CDR2 YYDKDF (reference sequence). V gave up 1 base and J gave up 7 bases; unmatched junction bases: 6. The CDR3 has 16 amino acids. CDR3 DNA sequence: TGTGCCACCAGCAGAGTATCTAGCGGGAGGGCATATACGCAGTATTTT. Its protein is CATSRVSSGRAYTQYF. The whole variable domain, filled in from reference TRBV15 and TRBJ2-3, reads DAMVIQNPRYQVTQFGKPVTLSCSQTLNHNVMYWYQQKSSQAPKLLFHYYDKDFNNEADTPDNFQSRRPNTSFCFLDIRSPGLGDTAMYLCATSRVSSGRAYTQYFGPGTRLTVL.

The chain carries TRBV3-1 (or the pseudogene TRBV3-2) and TRBJ1-5; D may be TRBD1 (6 bases). This CDR3 region has 16 residues. Trimming removed 4 bases at V and 6 bases at J, with 19 bases between. CDR1 LGHDT and CDR2 YNNKEL come from the germline V gene (reference sequence). DNA of the CDR3: TGTGCCAGCAGCCCTGGGGGAGGGGGTCCCTCTCAGCCCCAGCATTTT. Translated: CASSPGGGGPSQPQHF.

This clone was picked up a small number of times. This chain uses TRBV9 with TRBJ1-1; D is possibly TRBD1 (6 bases). The CDR3 is made up of 14 amino acids. Looked up from germline, CDR1 is SGDLS and CDR2 is YYNGEE. With 0 bases removed from V and 10 bases from J, the gap between germline ends came to 16 bases. CDR3 nucleotides: TGTGCCAGCAGCGTAGGCTTCAGGGGTCTAGGAGCTTTCTTT. Its translation is CASSVGFRGLGAFF.

This clone showed up many times. This chain uses TRBV19 with TRBJ2-7; possible D gene TRBD1, 6 bases. Deletions cut 6 bases from V and 2 bases from J, with 11 bases between. The CDR3 loop spans 13 amino acids. Germline V lookup: CDR1 LNHDA, CDR2 SQIVND (reference sequence). CDR3 sequence: CASSKDSTYEQYF. CDR3 DNA sequence: TGTGCCAGTAGCAAGGACAGCACCTACGAGCAGTACTTC.

The V call is TRBV2, the J call TRBJ2-5, with TRBD2 as a possible D gene (6 bases). V was pared by 2 bases and J by 5 bases, with 12 bases between. Germline CDR1 and CDR2: SNHLY and FYNNEI. The CDR3 covers 14 residues. DNA of the CDR3: TGTGCCAGCAGTGAATTGGGAGGAGGGGAGACCCAGTACTTC. Encoded protein: CASSELGGGETQYF.

CDR3 amino acids: CASSLGANTEAFF. The CDR3 DNA reads TGTGCCAGCAGCTTAGGGGCGAACACTGAAGCTTTCTTT. The chain combines TRBV7-9 with TRBJ1-1; no clear D gene. The CDR3 consists of 13 residues. The germline V and J ends were trimmed by 1 base and 1 base, with 4 bases remaining between them. Germline V lookup: CDR1 SEHNR, CDR2 FQNEAQ (reference sequence).

The genes are TRBV30 and TRBJ2-1; D is undetermined. This CDR3 comprises 13 residues. Germline V lookup: CDR1 GTSNPN, CDR2 SVGIG (reference sequence). V was clipped by 0 bases and J by 9 bases, with 12 bases between them. The CDR3 nucleotides are TGTGCCTGGAGTGTACTACTTCCCCCTGAGCAGTTCTTC. This sequence encodes CAWSVLLPPEQFF.

The chain couples TRBV7-9 to TRBJ1-3, with a tentative D call TRBD1 (5 bases). Germline CDR1 SEHNR, CDR2 FQNEAQ (reference sequence). V was pared by 5 bases and J by 0 bases, with 11 bases between. This CDR3 spans 15 amino acids. The CDR3 DNA sequence: TGTGCCAGCAGCCAAACACAGGCCTCTGGAAACACCATATATTTT. It is translated as CASSQTQASGNTIYF.

V gene TRBV2 combines with J gene TRBJ2-1; 14 bases fit TRBD2. CDR1 SNHLY and CDR2 FYNNEI come from the germline V gene. With 9 bases clipped from V and 9 bases from J, the junction kept 16 bases outside the gene matches. This CDR3 has 17 amino acids. As DNA, the CDR3 is TGTGCCAGTCGGTTTTCCGGGGGACTAGCGGGAGACAGTGAGCAGTTCTTC. This gives the protein CASRFSGGLAGDSEQFF.

This clone came up once. V gene TRBV6-4 combines with J gene TRBJ1-5; D call uncertain. Germline CDR1 and CDR2: MRHNA and SNTAGT. The CDR3 covers 13 residues. Deletions cut 8 bases from V and 4 bases from J, with 12 bases between. CDR3 protein: CASARERNQPQHF. The CDR3 nucleotides read TGTGCCAGCGCCCGGGAGAGGAATCAGCCCCAGCATTTT.

This chain joins TRBV11-1 and TRBJ2-7, with D perhaps matching TRBD1 (6 bases). Between the trimmed V and J ends, which lost 5 bases and 1 base, there was a span of 12 bases. The CDR3 has 14 amino acids. Germline V lookup: CDR1 SGHAT, CDR2 FQDESV (reference sequence). The CDR3: CASSPPQGSYEQYF. The CDR3 DNA reads as TGTGCCAGCAGCCCGCCACAGGGATCCTACGAGCAGTACTTC. The complete variable domain, with remaining parts taken from reference TRBV11-1 and TRBJ2-7, reads EAEVAQSPRYKITEKSQAVAFWCDPISGHATLYWYRQILGQGPELLVQFQDESVVDDSQLPKDRFSAERLKGVDSTLKIQPAELGDSAMYLCASSPPQGSYEQYFGPGTRLTVT.

The chain joins TRBV19 to TRBJ1-2; D uncertain. This CDR3 contains 13 residues. Trimming pared 3 bases from V and 2 bases from J, leaving 7 bases between. Germline lookup yields CDR1 LNHDA and CDR2 SQIVND (reference sequence). The CDR3 DNA reads TGTGCCAGTAGTATTGACACCAACTATGGCTACACCTTC. Translation: CASSIDTNYGYTF.

CDR3 protein: CASSPGLADTEAFF. The DNA of the CDR3 is TGTGCCAGCTCGCCAGGGTTGGCGGACACTGAAGCTTTCTTT. This chain connects TRBV18 to TRBJ1-1, with D possibly TRBD1 on 5 matching bases. The V and J ends lost 6 bases and 3 bases respectively, with 14 bases between them. The CDR3 extends over 14 amino acids. Germline CDR1 reads KGHSH; CDR2 reads LQKENI.

The genes are TRBV18 and TRBJ2-2; 8 bases match TRBD1. The CDR3 contains 14 residues. With V trimmed by 4 bases and J by 4 bases, 2 bases remained unmatched. Germline V gene lookup returns CDR1 KGHSH and CDR2 LQKENI. The CDR3 region has the DNA TGTGCCAGCTCACGACAGGGGATCACCGGGGAGCTGTTTTTT. Translation: CASSRQGITGELFF.